The rows below give T cell receptor beta chains drawn from one sample of a study of Ad26.COV2.S vaccination and SARS-CoV-2 variants. Repertoires were generated with immunoSEQ multiplex PCR, while TCRdb's copy carries only in-frame clones and drops some. The data hold approximately 420,000 clones, with roughly nine tenths observed a single time. The sequences come from peripheral blood, collected in a trial of Ad26.COV2.S vaccine versus placebo. These receptors were collected from a person between 18 and 65 years old who received the Ad26.COV2.S COVID-19 vaccine or a placebo. Each CDR3 is given with its conserved first and last residue.

V | CDR3
TRBV27 | CASSLRGNLVEKLFF
TRBV11-3 | CASSFSPSGNEQFF
TRBV3-1/TRBV3-2 | CASLSSGGTNTGELFF
TRBV19 | CASSISSPVEQFF
TRBV12-3/TRBV12-4 | CASGGATGELFF
TRBV15 | CATSREQTNEKLFF
TRBV12-3/TRBV12-4 | CASSSAGTDTQYF
TRBV10-3 | CAIREPGHNYGYTF
TRBV18 | CASSPPRGSYQNTEAFF
TRBV6-2/TRBV6-3 | CASSYLEPSLRYEQYF
TRBV5-1 | CASSPGGRGGQPQHF
TRBV19 | CASSIDLASGGVETQYF
TRBV25-1 | CASSELNTQETQYF
TRBV2 | CASSEDTYSYEQYF
TRBV19 | CASSLVAGGTDTQYF
TRBV9 | CASGLADTQYF
TRBV5-1 | CASSIQVNTEAFF
TRBV7-8 | CASSLGLMSNQPQHF
TRBV18 | CASSRGPATNEKLFF
TRBV14 | CASSQEVWPTEGKLFF
TRBV6-2/TRBV6-3 | CASSTAGYTEAFF
TRBV6-5 | CASSYPPPGELFF
TRBV5-1 | CASSFDWADTGELFF
TRBV5-5 | CASSLARWRRQDYHEAFF
TRBV11-3 | CASSWTSGELNEQFF
TRBV15 | CATSRAMGTGPTYGYTF
TRBV27 | CASRAAGRYEQYF
TRBV19 | CASSVTGTTKNIQYF
TRBV5-6 | CASSLVSLGETQYF
TRBV24-1 | CATSDHDRGANYGYTF
TRBV13 | CASSPGGPEAFF
TRBV5-1 | CASSLGRSTDTQYF
TRBV5-1 | CASRRGREDGELFF
TRBV6-5 | CASRWSGKETQYF
TRBV6-5 | CASSYSPGTETQYF
TRBV30 | CAWSVRRGETQYF
TRBV4-1 | CASSQVPGYGYTF
TRBV30 | CAWSIGQKETQYF
TRBV4-1 | CASSQEAEGGETQYF
TRBV6-5 | CASSYFDRGNEQFF
TRBV4-1 | CASSHSSRPGQGYGYTF
TRBV7-2 | CASSPGLAKNIQYF
TRBV11-2 | CASSLGEGTGVTEAFF
TRBV6-5 | CASSYSKGTPTPLHF
TRBV6-6 | CASTGTGSETQYF
TRBV6-6 | CASSQVGASGITATNEKLFF
TRBV6-5 | CASANSANTEAFF
TRBV30 | CAWSRSENTEAFF
TRBV11-2 | CASSLDLDPRRWGYTF
TRBV18 | CASSPTVYNSPLHF
TRBV6-5 | CAVQKPGTYEQYF
TRBV2 | CASSEPTVNYGYTF
TRBV4-1 | CASSPGLAGDEQFF